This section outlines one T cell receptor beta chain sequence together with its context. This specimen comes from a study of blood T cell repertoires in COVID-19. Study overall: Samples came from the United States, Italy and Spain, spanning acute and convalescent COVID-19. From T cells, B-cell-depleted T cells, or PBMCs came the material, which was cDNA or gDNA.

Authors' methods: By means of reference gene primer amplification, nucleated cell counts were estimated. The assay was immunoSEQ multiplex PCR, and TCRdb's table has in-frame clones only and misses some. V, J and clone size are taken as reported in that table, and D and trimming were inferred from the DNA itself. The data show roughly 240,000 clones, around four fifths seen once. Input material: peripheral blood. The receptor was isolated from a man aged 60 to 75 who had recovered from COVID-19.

The CDR3: CASSRIKRELGTGELFF. The CDR3 DNA follows: TGTGCCAGCAGCCGCATAAAGCGGGAGTTGGGCACCGGGGAGCTGTTTTTT. The rearrangement uses TRBV4-2 and TRBJ2-2; 8 positions match TRBD2. V lost 4 bases, J lost 4 bases, and 11 bases stayed unmatched. Per germline, CDR1 LGHNA and CDR2 YNFKEQ. CDR3 length: 17 residues.